This T cell receptor (beta chain) was obtained from a study of shared clonotypes between healthy human individuals. Method: immunoSEQ multiplex PCR; TCRdb's copy keeps in-frame clones and lacks some. The data show about 1,800,000 clones, just under 95% seen once. Germline-derived CDR1 and CDR2 are SEHNR and FQNEAQ (reference sequence). V was trimmed by 2 bases and J by 6 bases, leaving 5 bases between them. This CDR3 has 12 amino acids. Naive CD8 isolation took CD45RO-negative cells positively selected for CCR7 and excluded terminally differentiated effector memory CD45RA+ cells. Points on this clone: Distinct nucleotide sequences in the sample also encode this CDR3.

Sequenced: naive CD8+ T cells sorted from blood. The receptor was derived from a man between 18 and 35 years old in good health. The gene calls are TRBV7-9 and TRBJ2-1; possible D gene TRBD2, 5 bases. The CDR3 nucleotides are TGTGCCAGCAGCTTACGGGGCAATGAGCAGTTCTTC. Translating it yields CASSLRGNEQFF.